Given below is one T cell receptor beta chain in context. The CDR3 contains 17 residues. With 4 bases removed from V and 0 bases from J, the gap between germline ends came to 18 bases. Germline V gene sequence: CDR1 SGHDN, CDR2 FVKESK. The record originates from a study of blood T cells in healthy people across ages. Sample-barcoded 5' priming and a J-beta primer mix drove a second PCR of 7 to 11 cycles. A template-switch adaptor that had 12 random nucleotides put a tag on each cDNA molecule. TCRdb itself ran the 5' RACE reads through MiXCR, one entry per CDR3 protein. The sample carries hundreds of thousands of distinct CDR3 sequences, roughly two fifths recorded once.

The chain recombines TRBV14 with TRBJ1-1; D remains ambiguous. The source is a man older than 75 in good health. Sequencing used blood. For the CDR3, the DNA is TGTGCCAGCAGCCTTATCGAGGGCGGAGGGATGAACACTGAAGCTTTCTTT. It encodes CASSLIEGGGMNTEAFF.